This T cell receptor (beta chain) was retrieved from a study of blood T cell repertoires in COVID-19. The table came from immunoSEQ multiplex PCR; TCRdb's copy has only in-frame clones and leaves some out. This sample carries about 250,000 clones, about 88% of them seen once, and the ten largest clones take less than 3%. Germline CDR1 and CDR2: MNHEY and SVGEGT. The germline V and J ends were trimmed by 4 bases and 0 bases, with 13 bases remaining between them. This CDR3 has 16 amino acids. The TCR originated in a woman between 45 and 60 years old who had recovered from COVID-19. The sequencing sample was made of PBMCs or T cells enriched from blood (not recorded which). The chain employs TRBV6-2 or TRBV6-3 and TRBJ1-5; D is uncertain. The CDR3 spells CASSFGRAGSNQPQHF. Written as DNA, the CDR3 is TGTGCCAGCAGTTTCGGGAGGGCGGGTAGCAATCAGCCCCAGCATTTT.